A single sample gave rise to the 28 T cell receptor beta chains below, sequenced in a study of blood T cell repertoires in COVID-19. Only in-frame clones appear in the TCRdb table, and some are missing; sequencing was by immunoSEQ multiplex PCR. This table has some 230,000 clones, roughly 84% appearing once. Material for sequencing was peripheral blood. These receptors all come from a woman aged 55 to 70 who had recovered from COVID-19.

V gene TRBV20-1 combines with J gene TRBJ2-7, with D perhaps matching TRBD2 (5 bases). Trimming took off 6 bases at V and 0 bases at J, with 6 bases between the two ends. Looked up from germline, CDR1 is DFQATT and CDR2 is SNEGSKA (reference sequence). The CDR3 has 11 residues. The DNA for the CDR3 is TGCAGTGCAAGCGGCTCCTACGAGCAGTACTTC. As protein: CSASGSYEQYF.

This chain joins TRBV7-8 and TRBJ2-7, with D tentatively TRBD1 (5 bases). Trimming pared 1 base from V and 4 bases from J, leaving 8 bases between. Per germline, CDR1 SGHVS and CDR2 FQNEAQ. CDR3 length: 13 amino acids. CDR3 amino acids: CASSLGQLYEQYF. The CDR3, as DNA: TGTGCCAGCAGCTTAGGACAGCTATACGAGCAGTACTTC.

This clone was counted many times. The rearrangement joins TRBV7-2 to TRBJ2-5; D is ambiguous. The CDR3 is 12 amino acids. Germline V gene sequence: CDR1 SGHTA, CDR2 FQGNSA. The V end lost 4 bases, the J end lost 5 bases, and 8 bases lay between the germline ends. The CDR3 DNA reads TGTGCCAGCAGCTACTTTCGGGAGACCCAGTACTTC. Protein: CASSYFRETQYF.

The gene calls are TRBV4-3 and TRBJ1-5; TRBD1 is a possible D gene (6 bases). CDR3 length: 15 residues. Trimming removed 0 bases from V and 6 bases from J, with 12 bases in between. Germline V gene data show CDR1 as LGHNA and CDR2 as YSLEER. This CDR3 is CASSQDRGATQPQHF. The CDR3, as DNA: TGCGCCAGCAGCCAAGATCGGGGGGCGACTCAGCCCCAGCATTTT.

The gene calls are TRBV27 and TRBJ2-7; 8 nucleotides agree with TRBD1. Germline CDR1 reads MNHEY; CDR2 reads SMNVEV (reference sequence). The CDR3 is 15 amino acids. Germline trimming cut 5 bases from V and 5 bases from J; bases unmatched to any gene: 11. The DNA for the CDR3 is TGTGCCAGCAGTCCGAGCCGGGGACAGGCCCACGAGCAGTACTTC. Amino acid sequence: CASSPSRGQAHEQYF.

This rearrangement joins TRBV6-5 to TRBJ2-7; 9 bases line up with TRBD1. The V gene end was trimmed by 6 bases and the J gene end by 5 bases; junction bases not matched to a gene: 8. This CDR3 has 14 residues. Per the germline V gene, CDR1 is MNHEY and CDR2 is SVGAGI. The CDR3: CASSQTGGRDEQYF. Written as DNA, the CDR3 is TGTGCCAGCAGCCAGACAGGGGGGAGGGACGAGCAGTACTTC.

This chain joins TRBV3-1 (or the pseudogene TRBV3-2) and TRBJ2-1, with 8 bases fitting TRBD2. The CDR3 has 15 residues. CDR1 is LGHDT and CDR2 is YNNKEL in the germline V gene (reference sequence). V lost 2 bases to trimming and J lost 9 bases; unmatched junction nucleotides: 9. The CDR3 loop is CASSQNYGGAGEQFF. As DNA, the CDR3 is TGTGCCAGCAGCCAAAACTACGGGGGGGCCGGTGAGCAGTTCTTC.

The gene calls are TRBV7-2 and TRBJ1-2; TRBD1 matches at 8 bases. CDR1 SGHTA and CDR2 FQGNSA come from the germline V gene. J gave up 7 bases and V 2 bases, and 6 bases lay outside the gene matches. The CDR3 is made up of 14 amino acids. CDR3 sequence reads: CASSLYGQGVGYTF. CDR3 bases: TGTGCCAGCAGCTTATACGGACAGGGTGTTGGCTACACCTTC.

The V gene is TRBV7-9, the J gene TRBJ1-1; perhaps TRBD1 as D (5 bases). Per the germline V gene, CDR1 is SEHNR and CDR2 is FQNEAQ (reference sequence). The V end lost 7 bases, the J end lost 1 base, and 10 bases lay between the germline ends. The CDR3 contains 13 residues. The CDR3, as DNA: TGTGCCAGCACTAATAGGGGGAACACTGAAGCTTTCTTT. The encoded protein is CASTNRGNTEAFF.

J is TRBJ2-3 and V is TRBV7-2, with 8 bases lining up with TRBD2. CDR1 SGHTA and CDR2 FQGNSA come from the germline V gene. There are 15 residues in the CDR3. V lost 4 bases to trimming and J lost 0 bases; unmatched junction nucleotides: 3. The CDR3 spells CASSSSGFSTDTQYF. DNA of the CDR3: TGTGCCAGCAGCTCTAGCGGGTTTAGCACAGATACGCAGTATTTT.

This sequence joins TRBV7-3 and TRBJ1-1; 7 positions match TRBD1. The length of the CDR3 is 15 residues. Losses at the gene ends were 5 bases for V and 6 bases for J; bases not matched to a gene: 12. The V gene's germline CDR1 is SGHTA and CDR2 FQGTGA. The CDR3 region is CASSKDRWERAEAFF. The CDR3 region has the DNA TGTGCCAGCAGCAAGGACAGGTGGGAGAGGGCTGAAGCTTTCTTT.

This chain joins TRBV30 and TRBJ1-5; weak D call: TRBD1 (5 bases). Trimming cost V 2 bases and J 6 bases, with 8 bases left between them. CDR1 is GTSNPN, CDR2 SVGIG, per germline (reference sequence). This CDR3 is 12 amino acids long. CDR3 bases: TGTGCCTGGAGTACTGGGGCTCAGCCCCAGCATTTT. Its translation: CAWSTGAQPQHF.

This chain uses TRBV18 with TRBJ2-7, with 9 bases fitting TRBD2. Losses at the gene ends were 3 bases for V and 5 bases for J; bases not matched to a gene: 5. The CDR3 has 14 residues. Germline assignment: CDR1 KGHSH and CDR2 LQKENI. Written as DNA, the CDR3 is TGTGCCAGCTCACCGGTTAGCGGGGGCGACGAGCAGTACTTC. Translating it yields CASSPVSGGDEQYF.

The chain links TRBV21-1 to TRBJ1-1. TRBV21-1 is shown as a pseudogene. This CDR3 has 14 residues. In nucleotides, the CDR3 is TGTGCCAGCAGCATCGGACGGGGAAACACTGAAGCTTTCTTT. Encoded protein: CASSIGRGNTEAFF.

The chain uses TRBV15 and TRBJ2-1; perhaps TRBD2 as D (5 bases). Germline lookup yields CDR1 LNHNV and CDR2 YYDKDF (reference sequence). Trimming pared 2 bases from V and 9 bases from J, leaving 8 bases between. The CDR3 covers 12 residues. CDR3 loop: CATSRSLGEQFF. The CDR3 coding sequence is TGTGCCACCAGCAGATCACTAGGTGAGCAGTTCTTC.

The genes are TRBV7-2 and TRBJ1-6, with D possibly TRBD1 on 5 matching bases. This CDR3 spans 17 amino acids. In germline, CDR1 is SGHTA, CDR2 FQGNSA. Trimming removed 2 bases from V and 0 bases from J, with 11 bases in between. CDR3 DNA sequence: TGTGCCAGCAGCTTAACAGGTCGGAGCTCCTATAATTCACCCCTCCACTTT. Encoded protein: CASSLTGRSSYNSPLHF.

This clone appeared a single time. This chain joins TRBV6-5 and TRBJ2-1, with TRBD2 matching over 7 bases. The germline V gene has CDR1 MNHEY and CDR2 SVGAGI. CDR3 length equals 15 residues. V lost 5 bases and J lost 1; bases outside the gene matches: 5. The CDR3 reads CASSPSGGSYNEQFF. CDR3 bases: TGTGCCAGCAGTCCGTCCGGGGGGTCCTACAATGAGCAGTTCTTC.

The chain has TRBV19 and TRBJ1-5, with 7 bases aligning to TRBD1. Per germline, CDR1 LNHDA and CDR2 SQIVND (reference sequence). The junction had 6 bases not matched to a gene; V was cut back by 7 bases and J by 0 bases. The CDR3 covers 15 residues. CDR3 DNA sequence: TGTGCCAGTACCCAGGGGGGTTATAGCAATCAGCCCCAGCATTTT. Translated: CASTQGGYSNQPQHF. Using reference TRBV19 and TRBJ1-5 for the parts outside the CDR3, the full variable domain is DGGITQSPKYLFRKEGQNVTLSCEQNLNHDAMYWYRQDPGQGLRLIYYSQIVNDFQKGDIAEGYSVSREKKESFPLTVTSAQKNPTAFYLCASTQGGYSNQPQHFGDGTRLSIL.

The rearrangement joins TRBV19 to TRBJ2-2, with 9 bases that match TRBD2. CDR1 and CDR2 (germline): LNHDA, SQIVND (reference sequence). This CDR3 is 15 amino acids long. V dropped 2 bases and J dropped 3; count of bases not matched to a gene: 1. The CDR3 loop reads CASSIRLADTGELFF. The CDR3 DNA reads TGTGCCAGTAGTATACGACTAGCGGACACCGGGGAGCTGTTTTTT. Based on the CDR3 plus reference TRBV19 and TRBJ2-2, the full variable domain is DGGITQSPKYLFRKEGQNVTLSCEQNLNHDAMYWYRQDPGQGLRLIYYSQIVNDFQKGDIAEGYSVSREKKESFPLTVTSAQKNPTAFYLCASSIRLADTGELFFGEGSRLTVL.

The gene calls are TRBV6-5 and TRBJ2-3; D is possibly TRBD2 (5 bases). Germline CDR1 reads MNHEY; CDR2 reads SVGAGI. V was cut by 6 bases and J by 5 bases, with 6 bases left in between. The CDR3 is 11 amino acids. In DNA form, the CDR3 reads TGTGCCAGCAGCCGGGGAGATACGCAGTATTTT. This codes for CASSRGDTQYF.

The rearrangement joins TRBV30 to TRBJ2-5; TRBD2 aligns across 7 bases. CDR1 is GTSNPN and CDR2 is SVGIG in the germline V gene (reference sequence). V gave up 0 bases and J gave up 5 bases; unmatched junction bases: 6. The CDR3 runs to 14 residues. The CDR3 coding sequence is TGTGCCTGGAGTGTACTCGGGGGGAAGGAGACCCAGTACTTC. As protein: CAWSVLGGKETQYF.

The chain combines TRBV6-5 with TRBJ2-5; 7 positions agree with TRBD1. CDR1 MNHEY and CDR2 SVGAGI come from the germline V gene. Unmatched junction bases numbered 5, after V lost 8 bases and J lost 2 bases. The CDR3 spans 13 residues. This CDR3 is CASGRTGQETQYF. The CDR3 DNA sequence: TGTGCCAGCGGCCGGACAGGTCAAGAGACCCAGTACTTC.

This clone was observed at least ten times. The CDR3 DNA sequence: TGTGCCAGCAGTGAAATAAGGGGCTTGGCTGGCTACACCTTC. Translation gives CASSEIRGLAGYTF. The chain has TRBV6-1 and TRBJ1-2, with D perhaps matching TRBD1 (5 bases). From germline, CDR1 is MNHNS and CDR2 SASEGT. The CDR3 has 14 amino acids. V was cut by 2 bases and J by 7 bases, with 14 bases left in between.

The J gene is TRBJ2-7, the V gene TRBV25-1; 10 nucleotides line up with TRBD1. The germline gives CDR1 MGHDK, CDR2 SYGVNS. This CDR3 spans 16 amino acids. V was clipped by 6 bases and J by 5 bases; unmatched bases: 13. CDR3 nucleotide sequence: TGTGCCAGCAGGGGGTACCCCCGGACAGGGGGGAACGAGCAGTACTTC. This encodes CASRGYPRTGGNEQYF.

The genes are TRBV15 and TRBJ1-2; the D gene is possibly TRBD1 (6 bases). Germline values: CDR1 LNHNV, CDR2 YYDKDF (reference sequence). Trimming took off 4 bases at V and 3 bases at J, with 9 bases between the two ends. The CDR3 runs 13 residues. The DNA for the CDR3 is TGTGCCACCAGCACACGGACAGACTATGGCTACACCTTC. Protein sequence: CATSTRTDYGYTF.

The table lists this clone with a few counts. The chain couples TRBV19 to TRBJ2-7; weak D call: TRBD1 (6 bases). Germline lookup yields CDR1 LNHDA and CDR2 SQIVND (reference sequence). The ends were cut back, 5 bases at V and 3 bases at J, with 14 bases in the middle. The CDR3 sequence is 14 residues long. The chain's CDR3 is CASSQPGTNYEQYF. The CDR3, as DNA: TGTGCCAGTAGTCAGCCGGGGACAAACTACGAGCAGTACTTC.

This chain links TRBV20-1 with TRBJ2-7, with 7 positions matching TRBD1. From germline, CDR1 is DFQATT and CDR2 SNEGSKA (reference sequence). The CDR3 is 13 residues long. The J segment lost 2 bases and the V segment lost 3 bases, leaving 4 bases of the junction unmatched. Here the CDR3 reads CSASKDRTYEQYF. CDR3 nucleotide sequence: TGCAGTGCTAGTAAGGACAGGACCTACGAGCAGTACTTC.

The chain combines TRBV6-2 or TRBV6-3 with TRBJ1-2, with D possibly TRBD1 on 6 matching bases. Trimming took off 5 bases at V and 6 bases at J, with 10 bases between the two ends. The germline CDR1 and CDR2 sequences are MNHEY and SVGEGT. This CDR3 spans 12 amino acids. The chain's CDR3 is CASSQDSNGYTF. CDR3 DNA: TGTGCCAGCAGTCAGGACAGTAATGGCTACACCTTC.